The 12 T cell receptor beta chains below all came from one sample that was sequenced in a study of cytomegalovirus exposure and HLA in healthy donors. The primer mix had 60 Vbeta and 13 Jbeta primers. Produced via immunoSEQ multiplex PCR; TCRdb's table is partial and in-frame only. The sample carries around 210,000 clones, around 84% recorded once. Material for sequencing was PBMCs. The receptors here all came from a girl aged 2 to 10 in good health and CMV-seronegative.

In DNA form, the CDR3 reads TGCAGCGTCGGCCGCGGGGTAGGGTATGGCTACACCTTC. Amino acids: CSVGRGVGYGYTF. The chain combines TRBV29-1 with TRBJ1-2, with D uncertain. V was clipped by 6 bases and J by 5 bases, with 16 bases between them. Germline V lookup: CDR1 SQVTM, CDR2 ANQGSEA. CDR3 length equals 13 residues.

The chain joins TRBV5-1 to TRBJ2-5, with TRBD1 as a possible D gene (6 bases). This CDR3 region has 14 residues. The germline V gene has CDR1 SGHRS and CDR2 YFSETQ. Trimming shortened V by 4 bases and J by 1 base, and 11 bases separated the two germline ends. CDR3 amino acids: CASSPGHRQETQYF. The CDR3 DNA follows: TGCGCCAGCAGCCCGGGACACCGCCAAGAGACCCAGTACTTC.

The chain joins TRBV2 to TRBJ2-7; D is possibly TRBD1 (6 bases). The CDR3 is made up of 14 amino acids. Germline loops: CDR1 SNHLY, CDR2 FYNNEI. The V end lost 10 bases, the J end lost 2 bases, and 18 bases lay between the germline ends. The chain's CDR3 is CATSGAWGTYEQYF. Here the CDR3 DNA reads TGTGCCACCTCAGGGGCATGGGGAACCTACGAGCAGTACTTC.

The chain recombines TRBV6-6 with TRBJ2-3; TRBD2 matches at 8 bases. V shed 7 bases and J 3 bases; nucleotides not matched to a gene: 12. This CDR3 comprises 16 residues. Germline lookup yields CDR1 MNHNY and CDR2 SVGAGI (reference sequence). The CDR3 is CASTKPGGAETDTQYF. In nucleotides, the CDR3 is TGTGCCAGCACCAAACCCGGGGGGGCCGAGACAGATACGCAGTATTTT.

J is TRBJ2-3 and V is TRBV19; 9 bases are a match to TRBD2. CDR3 length: 15 residues. Germline V gives CDR1 LNHDA, CDR2 SQIVND (reference sequence). V lost 5 bases to trimming and J lost 0 bases; unmatched junction nucleotides: 3. CDR3 protein: CASSLAGTSTDTQYF. Written as DNA, the CDR3 is TGTGCCAGTAGTCTAGCGGGGACTAGCACAGATACGCAGTATTTT. Supplemented by reference TRBV19 and TRBJ2-3, the full variable domain reads DGGITQSPKYLFRKEGQNVTLSCEQNLNHDAMYWYRQDPGQGLRLIYYSQIVNDFQKGDIAEGYSVSREKKESFPLTVTSAQKNPTAFYLCASSLAGTSTDTQYFGPGTRLTVL.

V and J are TRBV27 and TRBJ2-7, with 10 bases lining up with TRBD2. Germline V gene sequence: CDR1 MNHEY, CDR2 SMNVEV (reference sequence). V shed 8 bases and J 6 bases; nucleotides not matched to a gene: 4. The CDR3 has 12 residues. This CDR3 is CASGRTSGEQYF. The DNA of the CDR3 is TGTGCCAGCGGGCGGACTAGCGGCGAGCAGTACTTC.

This rearrangement joins TRBV6-1 to TRBJ2-1; 7 positions match TRBD1. Germline V CDR1 and CDR2: MNHNS, SASEGT. The CDR3 runs 13 residues. V gave up 6 bases and J gave up 7 bases; unmatched junction bases: 6. The CDR3 sequence is CASRKRGLNEQFF. The CDR3 DNA follows: TGTGCCAGCAGAAAGAGGGGGCTGAATGAGCAGTTCTTC.

The rearrangement uses TRBV10-2 and TRBJ2-7; tentative D call: TRBD1 (5 bases). This CDR3 contains 10 residues. Germline values: CDR1 WSHSY, CDR2 SAAADI. V lost 11 bases and J lost 6, with 11 bases in between. CDR3 DNA sequence: TGCGCCTCAACAGGTACCGAGCAGTACTTC. Protein sequence: CASTGTEQYF.

The chain couples TRBV6-1 to TRBJ2-5; 7 bases map to TRBD1. CDR1 is MNHNS, CDR2 SASEGT, per germline. The CDR3 extends over 13 amino acids. The ends lost 2 bases at V and 4 bases at J; junction bases unmatched: 1. The CDR3 is CASSERTGETQYF. The CDR3 coding sequence is TGTGCCAGCAGTGAAAGGACAGGAGAGACCCAGTACTTC.

V gene TRBV5-1 combines with J gene TRBJ2-7; the match to TRBD2 covers 10 bases. Germline CDR1 SGHRS, CDR2 YFSETQ. J lost 2 bases, V lost 3 bases, and 2 bases had no gene match. The CDR3 totals 14 residues. CDR3 residues: CASSSLAGAYEQYF. CDR3 bases: TGCGCCAGCAGCTCGCTAGCGGGAGCCTACGAGCAGTACTTC.

The V call is TRBV30, the J call TRBJ2-7; D is undetermined. The CDR3 sequence is 14 residues long. Germline V CDR1 and CDR2: GTSNPN, SVGIG (reference sequence). CDR3 amino acids: CFFFKQKAAYEQYF. The DNA of the CDR3 is TGTTTTTTTTTCAAGCAGAAGGCGGCATACGAGCAGTACTTC.

The V and J genes are TRBV19 and TRBJ1-2; the match to TRBD1 covers 10 bases. The CDR3 is 14 amino acids. Germline V gene lookup returns CDR1 LNHDA and CDR2 SQIVND (reference sequence). Losses at the gene ends were 4 bases for V and 7 bases for J; bases not matched to a gene: 6. CDR3 amino acids: CASSTDRGQGGYTF. CDR3 DNA: TGTGCCAGTAGTACAGACAGGGGGCAAGGTGGCTACACCTTC.